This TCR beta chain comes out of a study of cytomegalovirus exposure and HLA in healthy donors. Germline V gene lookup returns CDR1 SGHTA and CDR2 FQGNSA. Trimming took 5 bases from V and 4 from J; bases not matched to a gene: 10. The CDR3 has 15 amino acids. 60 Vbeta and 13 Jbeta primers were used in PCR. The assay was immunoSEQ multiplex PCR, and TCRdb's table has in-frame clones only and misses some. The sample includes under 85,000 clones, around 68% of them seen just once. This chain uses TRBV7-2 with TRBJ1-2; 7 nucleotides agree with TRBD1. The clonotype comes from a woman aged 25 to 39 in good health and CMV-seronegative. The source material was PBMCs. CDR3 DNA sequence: TGTGCCAGCAGCGACCGACAGGGTATTACCTATGGCTACACCTTC. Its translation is CASSDRQGITYGYTF.